These 23 T cell receptor beta chains came from one sample sequenced in a study. Treg sorting used a CD4+CD25+CD127-/low gate. Adaptor-ligated barcode primers were used to amplify TRBV12-4/TRBJ1-2 clonotypes. A single record per CDR3 protein comes from TCRdb applying MiXCR to the multiplex PCR reads. Of hundreds of distinct CDR3 sequences in the sample, about 0.4% are singletons; the top ten hold 25% to 30%. The sample comprised tumor-infiltrating Tregs sorted from the breast tumor. The receptor source for this set is a female donor with breast cancer.

By sample fraction, this clonotype is large. This chain joins TRBV12-3 or TRBV12-4 and TRBJ1-2; 10 bases line up with TRBD1. Trimming removed 5 bases from V and 8 bases from J; junction bases left unmatched: 5. This CDR3 contains 13 residues. In nucleotides, the CDR3 is TGTGCCAGCAGTCCCGGGACAGGGGAAGGCTACACCTTC. It yields the protein CASSPGTGEGYTF.

This clonotype is classed as large. The chain couples TRBV12-3 or TRBV12-4 to TRBJ1-2; 7 nucleotides match TRBD1. The CDR3 covers 14 residues. J was trimmed by 7 bases and V by 3 bases; bases with no gene match: 8. CDR3 nucleotide sequence: TGTGCCAGCAGTTTGTCCGACAGGGCGGCTGGCTACACCTTC. This translates into CASSLSDRAAGYTF.

Sample share makes this clonotype large. This chain uses TRBV12-3 or TRBV12-4 with TRBJ1-2; no clear D. The V gene lost 5 bases and the J gene lost 8 bases, with 9 bases spanning the gap. The CDR3 runs to 11 residues. The CDR3 loop is CASSSQRGYTF. Written as DNA, the CDR3 is TGTGCCAGCAGTAGCCAACGCGGCTACACCTTC.

This clonotype is labeled as large. The chain is built from TRBV12-3 or TRBV12-4 and TRBJ1-2; weak D call: TRBD1 (5 bases). Deletions cut 5 bases from V and 5 bases from J, with 12 bases between. This CDR3 contains 13 residues. CDR3 loop: CASSLGTKYGYTF. The CDR3 region has the DNA TGTGCCAGCAGTCTCGGGACCAAGTATGGCTACACCTTC.

Judged by abundance, this clonotype is large. This chain joins TRBV12-3 or TRBV12-4 and TRBJ1-2; D unclear. V was cut by 1 base and J by 1 base, with 7 bases left in between. The CDR3 totals 14 residues. The CDR3 loop is CASSLENRNYGYTF. The CDR3 DNA reads TGTGCCAGCAGTTTAGAAAATCGTAACTATGGCTACACCTTC.

Judged by abundance, this clonotype is medium-sized (0.01 to 0.1%). The rearrangement uses TRBV12-3 or TRBV12-4 and TRBJ1-2; D gene uncertain. The V and J ends lost 3 bases and 7 bases respectively, with 12 bases between them. The length of the CDR3 is 13 residues. CDR3 region: CASSFDEGFGYTF. DNA for the CDR3: TGTGCCAGCAGTTTCGACGAGGGTTTTGGCTACACCTTC.

This clonotype is medium-sized (0.01 to 0.1%) within its sample. Here the CDR3 DNA reads TGTGCCAGCAGCTCCCGGGACAGGGTAGGGTATGGCTACACCTTC. Residues: CASSSRDRVGYGYTF. The chain joins TRBV12-3 or TRBV12-4 to TRBJ1-2; TRBD1 matches at 9 bases. The CDR3 loop spans 15 amino acids. Trimming at V came to 6 bases and at J to 5 bases, leaving 10 bases not matched to a gene.

By proportion, this clonotype is large (0.1 to 1%). V usage is TRBV12-3 or TRBV12-4 and J usage is TRBJ1-2; 9 nucleotides line up with TRBD1. The CDR3 covers 14 residues. V dropped 3 bases and J dropped 7; count of bases not matched to a gene: 6. CDR3 nucleotide sequence: TGTGCCAGCAGTTTGGACAGGGGAAAGAGTGGCTACACCTTC. Translating gives CASSLDRGKSGYTF.

This clonotype is medium-sized within its sample. The chain couples TRBV12-3 or TRBV12-4 to TRBJ1-2, with D maybe TRBD1 (6 bases). Trimming cost V 2 bases and J 6 bases, with 10 bases left between them. The CDR3 contains 13 residues. The CDR3 DNA reads TGTGCCAGCAGTTTAACCTACAGGGATGGCTACACCTTC. Translated: CASSLTYRDGYTF.

Sample share makes this clonotype medium-sized. The V and J genes are TRBV12-3 or TRBV12-4 and TRBJ1-2; possibly TRBD1 for D (5 bases). This CDR3 has 14 amino acids. Deletions cut 6 bases from V and 5 bases from J, with 16 bases between. In nucleotides, the CDR3 is TGTGCCAGCAGAGAGACAGTCGTTCTTTATGGCTACACCTTC. Amino acids: CASRETVVLYGYTF.

This clonotype is judged large. The chain has TRBV12-3 or TRBV12-4 and TRBJ1-2; no reliable D call. The CDR3 runs 14 residues. With 3 bases removed from V and 2 bases from J, the gap between germline ends came to 10 bases. The CDR3 reads CASSFTLGNYGYTF. The CDR3 DNA follows: TGTGCCAGCAGTTTCACCCTCGGGAACTATGGCTACACCTTC.

In its sample, this clonotype is medium-sized. The chain uses TRBV12-3 or TRBV12-4 and TRBJ1-2, with TRBD1 matching 10 bases. V was pared by 5 bases and J by 4 bases, with 4 bases of the junction left unmatched. The CDR3 is 14 amino acids. The CDR3, as DNA: TGTGCCAGCAGTCGGGACAGGGGATTCTATGGCTACACCTTC. Its translation is CASSRDRGFYGYTF.

By share of the sample, this clonotype is large (0.1 to 1%). The chain recombines TRBV12-3 or TRBV12-4 with TRBJ1-2, with 7 bases fitting TRBD1. The V and J ends lost 7 bases and 4 bases, in that order; junction bases with no gene match: 6. The CDR3 is made up of 13 amino acids. CDR3 region: CASTEQGSYGYTF. DNA for the CDR3: TGTGCCAGCACCGAACAGGGGAGCTATGGCTACACCTTC.

Sample share makes this clonotype large (0.1 to 1%). CDR3 DNA sequence: TGTGCCAGCAGTTTCGGCGCGTATGGCTACACCTTC. It specifies CASSFGAYGYTF. The chain is built from TRBV12-3 or TRBV12-4 and TRBJ1-2; no reliable D call. CDR3 length: 12 amino acids. Trimming left V 3 bases short and J 5 bases short, with 7 bases between.

This clonotype ranks as medium-sized. The chain has TRBV12-3 or TRBV12-4 and TRBJ1-2; TRBD1 matches at 8 bases. This CDR3 is 14 amino acids long. V dropped 6 bases and J dropped 6; count of bases not matched to a gene: 9. The CDR3 DNA reads TGTGCCAGCAGCCCGGACAGGGCCCTACATGGCTACACCTTC. Its protein is CASSPDRALHGYTF.

By its share, this clonotype is large. This chain uses TRBV12-3 or TRBV12-4 with TRBJ1-2; D unresolved. This CDR3 is built from 13 residues. V shed 7 bases and J shed 4 bases, with 13 bases lying between them. CDR3 region: CASTPGFSYGYTF. Written as DNA, the CDR3 is TGTGCCAGCACTCCGGGCTTTAGCTATGGCTACACCTTC.

By share of the sample, this clonotype is medium-sized. In nucleotides, the CDR3 is TGTGCCAGCAGACGGACAGGATATGGCTACACCTTC. Translated, it gives CASRRTGYGYTF. The chain employs TRBV12-3 or TRBV12-4 and TRBJ1-2, with 7 bases lining up with TRBD1. The CDR3 is made up of 12 amino acids. V was pared by 6 bases and J by 5 bases, with 3 bases of the junction left unmatched.

This clonotype was counted between two and nine times. The J gene is TRBJ1-2, the V gene TRBV12-3 or TRBV12-4; D is undetermined. The CDR3 contains 12 residues. V lost 3 bases and J lost 9, with 11 bases in between. The CDR3 here is CASSLGSSCYTF. DNA of the CDR3: TGTGCCAGCAGTTTGGGCAGTTCATGCTACACCTTC.

By sample share, this clonotype is medium-sized. The V call is TRBV12-3 or TRBV12-4, the J call TRBJ1-2; 7 positions agree with TRBD1. This CDR3 is built from 13 residues. V trimming: 1 base; J trimming: 5 bases; junction bases outside the gene matches: 1. The CDR3 DNA is TGTGCCAGCAGTTTAGGACAGGGATATGGCTACACCTTC. Translation gives CASSLGQGYGYTF.

This clonotype is large in the sample. The gene calls are TRBV12-3 or TRBV12-4 and TRBJ1-2; maybe TRBD1 (5 bases). V lost 7 bases and J 0 bases, leaving 15 bases between the germline ends. This CDR3 has 15 amino acids. CDR3 DNA: TGTGCCAGCACCCGTGGAGGGGCCCCTAACTATGGCTACACCTTC. Residues: CASTRGGAPNYGYTF.

This clonotype is deemed large. The V call is TRBV12-3 or TRBV12-4, the J call TRBJ1-2, with D maybe TRBD1 (5 bases). The length of the CDR3 is 13 residues. V was shortened by 7 bases and J by 5 bases, with 14 bases between the two germline ends. The DNA of the CDR3 is TGTGCCAGCACCATTGGGACTGCTTATGGCTACACCTTC. Its translation: CASTIGTAYGYTF.

This clonotype is medium-sized. The rearrangement links TRBV12-3 or TRBV12-4 to TRBJ1-2; 9 bases match TRBD1. The CDR3 sequence is 14 residues long. V shed 5 bases and J 4 bases; nucleotides not matched to a gene: 5. In DNA, the CDR3 is TGTGCCAGCAGTCCGGGACAGGGTCCCTATGGCTACACCTTC. It encodes CASSPGQGPYGYTF.

In its sample, this clonotype is hyperexpanded. CDR3 sequence reads: CASRNNLRGISYGYTF. In nucleotides, the CDR3 is TGTGCCAGCAGAAACAACCTCAGAGGGATTAGCTATGGCTACACCTTC. This rearrangement joins TRBV12-3 or TRBV12-4 to TRBJ1-2; D gene uncertain. The CDR3 runs 16 residues. Trimming cost V 6 bases and J 4 bases, with 21 bases left between them.